This T cell receptor beta chain was captured by sequencing in a study of neurological immune-mediated disorders. Sequencing runs each generated in excess of 170 million TCR-beta sequences derived from 15-18 subjects. TCRdb reprocessed the 5' RACE reads via MiXCR and lists one record per CDR3 protein. This table has 25,000 to 30,000 distinct CDR3 sequences, under 7% appearing once. Ten or more counts support this clonotype. The target antigen is unknown. Study results and limitations: CDR3 amino acid sequences of expanded clones were not shared across subjects, a result suggesting private repertoires in all groups.

Germline lookup yields CDR1 MDHEN and CDR2 SYDVKM. The CDR3 has 13 residues. Trimming took off 5 bases at V and 6 bases at J, with 10 bases between the two ends. 2 million PBMCs stored at -80 C were the source of the unsorted libraries. Sequenced: PBMCs. The chain recombines TRBV28 with TRBJ1-4, with D unresolved. This receptor was taken from a woman aged 45 to 65 in good health. The DNA for the CDR3 is TGTGCCAGCAGTCCCGTTTTGGATGAAAAACTGTTTTTT. It codes for CASSPVLDEKLFF. The variable domain in full, with the rest retrieved from reference TRBV28 and TRBJ1-4, is DVKVTQSSRYLVKRTGEKVFLECVQDMDHENMFWYRQDPGLGLRLIYFSYDVKMKEKGDIPEGYSVSREKKERFSLILESASTNQTSMYLCASSPVLDEKLFFGSGTQLSVL.